This T cell receptor beta chain originates from a study of CD8 T cells in ankylosing spondylitis. Looked up from germline, CDR1 is MNHEY and CDR2 is SVGEGT. The ends were cut back, 8 bases at V and 1 base at J, with 22 bases in the middle. There are 17 residues in the CDR3. This clonotype was recorded many times. Via MiXCR, TCRdb re-called the 5' RACE reads, giving one row per CDR3 protein. The sample holds almost 45,000 distinct CDR3 sequences, 9.5% to 11% seen once. The sequence came from a male donor with ankylosing spondylitis or in good health (not recorded which). Input material: blood, either unsorted or a sorted T cell fraction (not recorded which). The chain combines TRBV6-2 or TRBV6-3 with TRBJ2-3; weak D call: TRBD2 (6 bases). CDR3 in amino acids: CASGRRIRSTGTDTQYF. CDR3 nucleotides: TGTGCCAGCGGGAGGCGGATTCGGAGCACGGGCACAGATACGCAGTATTTT.